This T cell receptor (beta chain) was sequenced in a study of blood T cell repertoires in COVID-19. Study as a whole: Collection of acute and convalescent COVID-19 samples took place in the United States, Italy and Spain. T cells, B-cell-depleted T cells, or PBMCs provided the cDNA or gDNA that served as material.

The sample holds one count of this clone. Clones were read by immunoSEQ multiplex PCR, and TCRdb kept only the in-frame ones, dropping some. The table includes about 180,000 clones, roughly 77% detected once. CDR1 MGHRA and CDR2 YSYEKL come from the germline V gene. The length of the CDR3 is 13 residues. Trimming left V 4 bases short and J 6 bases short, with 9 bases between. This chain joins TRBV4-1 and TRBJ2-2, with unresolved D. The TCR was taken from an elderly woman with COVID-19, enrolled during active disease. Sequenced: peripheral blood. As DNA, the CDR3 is TGCGCCAGCAGCCGAGGAGAGGCCGGGGAGCTGTTTTTT. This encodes CASSRGEAGELFF.